The TCR beta chain under discussion was sequenced for a study of blood T cell repertoires in COVID-19. About the study: There were acute and convalescent COVID-19 samples, and they came from the United States, Italy and Spain. Sample material is recorded as cDNA or gDNA derived from T cells, B-cell-depleted T cells, or PBMCs.

In the authors' methods: For nucleated cells, counts were estimated from reference gene primer amplification. Profiling relied on immunoSEQ multiplex PCR, and the TCRdb table lists in-frame clones only, not all of them. V and J calls plus clone size are reproduced from that table; the DNA served to infer D and trimming. The table lists around 72,000 clones, around 90% of them singletons. The CDR3 is made up of 14 amino acids. Losses at the gene ends were 1 base for V and 4 bases for J; bases not matched to a gene: 1. Germline CDR1 and CDR2: MGHRA and YSYEKL. The chain employs TRBV4-1 and TRBJ2-7; 10 positions match TRBD1. This sequence was found in a man between 45 and 60 years old with acute or convalescent COVID-19. The material sequenced was peripheral blood. CDR3 in amino acids: CASSQVGQGYEQYF. For the CDR3, the DNA is TGCGCCAGCAGCCAAGTGGGACAGGGGTACGAGCAGTACTTC.